This TCR beta chain was profiled in a study of blood T cell repertoires in COVID-19. As for the study in general: COVID-19 samples collected from the United States, Italy and Spain covered acute and convalescent phases. In each case, the material was cDNA or gDNA derived from T cells, B-cell-depleted T cells, or PBMCs.

V lost 3 bases and J 1 base, leaving 15 bases between the germline ends. In germline, CDR1 is SQVTM, CDR2 ANQGSEA. The CDR3 runs to 15 residues. Seattle-derived patients entered the study during active infection and were followed longitudinally. TCRdb's table, derived via immunoSEQ multiplex PCR, lists solely in-frame clones and lacks some. The sample includes about 480,000 clones, 70% to 90% seen only once; the top ten take around an eighth. The chain joins TRBV29-1 to TRBJ1-2; possibly TRBD1 for D (5 bases). Sequencing was done on a sample of peripheral blood. This receptor was obtained from a woman between 50 and 59 years old with COVID-19, enrolled during active disease. The CDR3 bases are TGCAGCGTTGACCCCTGGCAGGGATTTAACTATGGCTACACCTTC. This sequence encodes CSVDPWQGFNYGYTF.